This TCR beta chain is from a study of early T cells in non-severe SARS-CoV-2 infection. Study at large: With bulk RNA from unsorted whole blood as input, sequencing yielded unpaired chains.

Overall study results and limits: Lookups in VDJdb leaned toward anti-spike CD8 responses and missed private and CD4 specificities.

Germline CDR1 SGHRS, CDR2 YFSETQ. Trimming cost V 2 bases and J 5 bases, with 6 bases left between them. There are 12 residues in the CDR3. Molecules of cDNA were individually given unique molecular identifiers that were attached to them. Via MiXCR, TCRdb re-called the 5' RACE reads, giving one row per CDR3 protein. This sample has roughly 99,000 distinct CDR3 sequences, with approximately 12% found just once. There are a few counts of this clonotype. Its antigen is not identified. The clonotype originates from an adult who was a healthcare worker with PCR-confirmed SARS-CoV-2 infection or an uninfected control (not recorded which). The source was whole blood, collected at baseline. The chain links TRBV5-1 to TRBJ2-3; D remains unclear. This CDR3 reads CASSFEVDTQYF. The CDR3 nucleotides read TGCGCCAGCAGCTTTGAAGTAGATACGCAGTATTTT.